Presented here are 24 T cell receptor beta chains from one specimen sequenced in a study of blood T cell repertoires in COVID-19. Data came from immunoSEQ multiplex PCR; TCRdb stores just in-frame clones and leaves some out. This table has around 190,000 clones, 84% appearing once. Sequenced sample: peripheral blood. These TCRs come from a human donor in a cohort sampled during active COVID-19.

The chain employs TRBV15 and TRBJ1-1; perhaps TRBD1 as D (5 bases). Trimming pared 0 bases from V and 5 bases from J, leaving 7 bases between. The germline V gene has CDR1 LNHNV and CDR2 YYDKDF (reference sequence). The CDR3 sequence is 13 residues long. DNA of the CDR3: TGTGCCACCAGCAGAGAAGGGGAAACTGAAGCTTTCTTT. This encodes CATSREGETEAFF.

The chain joins TRBV5-1 to TRBJ2-1; 12 bases match TRBD2. CDR1 SGHRS and CDR2 YFSETQ come from the germline V gene. The CDR3 has 17 residues. V shed 4 bases and J 5 bases; nucleotides not matched to a gene: 10. Here the CDR3 DNA reads TGCGCCAGCAGCCGGAAGCCTCGACTAGCGGGGGACAATGAGCAGTTCTTC. As protein: CASSRKPRLAGDNEQFF.

The chain has TRBV15 and TRBJ2-1; 8 bases line up with TRBD1. The CDR3 consists of 16 residues. The germline V gene has CDR1 LNHNV and CDR2 YYDKDF (reference sequence). The J segment lost 5 bases and the V segment lost 0 bases, leaving 6 bases of the junction unmatched. The CDR3 coding sequence is TGTGCCACCAGCAGAGATAGGCAGGGGGCGGACAATGAGCAGTTCTTC. Protein product: CATSRDRQGADNEQFF.

This clone appeared a few times. V usage is TRBV27 and J usage is TRBJ2-7; the match to TRBD1 covers 9 bases. V gave up 5 bases and J gave up 3 bases; unmatched junction bases: 2. Germline values: CDR1 MNHEY, CDR2 SMNVEV (reference sequence). The CDR3 extends over 13 amino acids. The CDR3 sequence is CASSMTGGYEQYF. CDR3 in DNA: TGTGCCAGCAGTATGACAGGGGGCTACGAGCAGTACTTC.

The CDR3 reads CASSPGTGDGNTIYF. CDR3 in DNA: TGTGCCAGCTCACCCGGGACAGGGGATGGAAACACCATATATTTT. V and J are TRBV18 and TRBJ1-3, with 10 bases matching TRBD1. CDR3 length: 15 amino acids. Unmatched junction bases numbered 2, after V lost 3 bases and J lost 3 bases. Germline CDR1 is KGHSH and CDR2 is LQKENI.

The chain couples TRBV29-1 to TRBJ2-7, with 8 nucleotides matching TRBD1. This CDR3 region has 12 residues. Unmatched junction bases numbered 4, after V lost 4 bases and J lost 5 bases. Germline V gene sequence: CDR1 SQVTM, CDR2 ANQGSEA. The CDR3 spells CSVVTGANEQYF. For the CDR3, the DNA is TGCAGCGTTGTGACAGGGGCCAACGAGCAGTACTTC.

The rearrangement uses TRBV28 and TRBJ2-1, with 10 bases that match TRBD2. This CDR3 region has 16 residues. The germline V gene encodes CDR1 MDHEN and CDR2 SYDVKM. After removal of 7 bases from V and 5 bases from J, the junction contained 11 bases not matched to a gene. In DNA, the CDR3 is TGTGCCAGCACCTCCGGGGCGCTAGCGGGGGACAATGAGCAGTTCTTC. Translated, it gives CASTSGALAGDNEQFF.

V gene TRBV29-1 combines with J gene TRBJ1-5; D call uncertain. The CDR3 covers 13 residues. Germline V gene sequence: CDR1 SQVTM, CDR2 ANQGSEA. V was clipped by 6 bases and J by 7 bases, with 16 bases between them. This chain's CDR3 is CSVLGSLAQPQHF. CDR3 in DNA: TGCAGCGTCCTGGGGAGCCTGGCGCAGCCCCAGCATTTT.

This clone was recorded once. V usage is TRBV10-3 and J usage is TRBJ1-4; no reliable D call. Trimming left V 4 bases short and J 5 bases short, with 5 bases between. CDR3 length: 12 residues. The V gene's germline CDR1 is ENHRY and CDR2 SYGVKD. Here the CDR3 reads CAISAPNEKLFF. CDR3 nucleotide sequence: TGTGCCATCAGTGCCCCAAATGAAAAACTGTTTTTT.

The rearrangement joins TRBV27 to TRBJ1-2, with 7 bases lining up with TRBD1. V trimming: 7 bases; J trimming: 4 bases; junction bases outside the gene matches: 6. From germline, CDR1 is MNHEY and CDR2 SMNVEV (reference sequence). The CDR3 has 13 amino acids. In nucleotides, the CDR3 is TGTGCCAGCACATCTCAGGGGGGCTATGGCTACACCTTC. This codes for CASTSQGGYGYTF.

The chain joins TRBV12-3 or TRBV12-4 to TRBJ1-2, with D possibly TRBD1 on 5 matching bases. This CDR3 comprises 13 residues. V was shortened by 0 bases and J by 8 bases, with 10 bases between the two germline ends. This CDR3 is CASSLARGSGYTF. The CDR3 DNA reads TGTGCCAGCAGTTTAGCGCGGGGGAGCGGCTACACCTTC.

This clone occurred a few times. This rearrangement joins TRBV7-6 to TRBJ2-7; D is unresolved. The CDR3 runs to 16 residues. From germline, CDR1 is SGHVS and CDR2 FNYEAQ. Trimming removed 1 base from V and 7 bases from J, with 20 bases in between. The CDR3 nucleotides are TGTGCCAGCAGCTTAGGAGGCGGTCCCTCCTCGAGGGAGCAGTACTTC. It encodes CASSLGGGPSSREQYF.

The chain carries TRBV5-4 and TRBJ2-7; D perhaps matches TRBD2 (7 bases). The CDR3 extends over 13 amino acids. The germline V and J ends were trimmed by 6 bases and 3 bases, with 13 bases remaining between them. The germline gives CDR1 SGHNT, CDR2 YYREEE (reference sequence). CDR3 region: CASTDGGHYEQYF. CDR3 nucleotide sequence: TGTGCCAGCACCGACGGGGGGCACTACGAGCAGTACTTC.

The CDR3 sequence: CASSADWAVLSYGYTF. DNA of the CDR3: TGTGCCAGCAGTGCGGACTGGGCAGTATTGAGCTATGGCTACACCTTC. This chain links TRBV6-1 with TRBJ1-2; D is undetermined. From germline, CDR1 is MNHNS and CDR2 SASEGT. V was pared by 4 bases and J by 4 bases, with 19 bases between. This CDR3 spans 16 amino acids.

V gene TRBV21-1 combines with J gene TRBJ1-5. TRBV21-1 is shown as a pseudogene. CDR3 length equals 15 residues. The CDR3: CASSKGWRFNQPQHF. The CDR3 DNA reads TGTGCCAGCAGCAAAGGGTGGAGGTTCAATCAGCCCCAGCATTTT.

V is TRBV3-1 (or the pseudogene TRBV3-2) and J is TRBJ2-3; D not resolved. The CDR3 has 14 amino acids. Per the germline V gene, CDR1 is LGHDT and CDR2 is YNNKEL (reference sequence). Trimming shortened V by 0 bases and J by 2 bases, and 6 bases separated the two germline ends. CDR3 region: CASSQDGHTDTQYF. CDR3 DNA: TGTGCCAGCAGCCAAGATGGCCACACAGATACGCAGTATTTT.

The rearrangement uses TRBV6-7 and TRBJ1-5, with a weak D call TRBD1 (6 bases). TRBV6-7 is given ORF status, its function remaining uncertain. The CDR3 contains 15 residues. Trimming left V 6 bases short and J 0 bases short, with 12 bases between. The CDR3 nucleotides read TGTGCCAGCAGCCCACAGGGATCTAGCAATCAGCCCCAGCATTTT. Protein sequence: CASSPQGSSNQPQHF.

Written as DNA, the CDR3 is TGCAGCGTTGAACGCAGGGACAGTTCCTATGGCTACACCTTC. Its protein is CSVERRDSSYGYTF. The V call is TRBV29-1, the J call TRBJ1-2; TRBD1 matches 7 bases. After removal of 2 bases from V and 4 bases from J, the junction contained 7 bases not matched to a gene. Germline V gene lookup returns CDR1 SQVTM and CDR2 ANQGSEA. The CDR3 length is 14 residues.

The genes are TRBV5-4 and TRBJ2-1; 8 bases agree with TRBD2. The germline V gene encodes CDR1 SGHNT and CDR2 YYREEE (reference sequence). CDR3 length: 17 amino acids. V gave up 4 bases and J gave up 4 bases; unmatched junction bases: 13. CDR3 sequence (DNA): TGTGCCAGCAGCCCGGCCGGGACTAGAGGAGTTTACAATGAGCAGTTCTTC. Translating gives CASSPAGTRGVYNEQFF. Based on the CDR3 plus reference TRBV5-4 and TRBJ2-1, the full variable domain is ETGVTQSPTHLIKTRGQQVTLRCSSQSGHNTVSWYQQALGQGPQFIFQYYREEENGRGNFPPRFSGLQFPNYSSELNVNALELDDSALYLCASSPAGTRGVYNEQFFGPGTRLTVL.

The V and J genes are TRBV19 and TRBJ2-3, with a weak D call TRBD1 (5 bases). Germline V CDR1 and CDR2: LNHDA, SQIVND (reference sequence). V lost 6 bases to trimming and J lost 7 bases, with 20 bases between them. The CDR3 length is 15 residues. The CDR3 spells CASRRGIRLENTQYF. The CDR3 DNA is TGTGCCAGTAGAAGGGGTATAAGACTTGAAAATACGCAGTATTTT.

CDR3 nucleotides: TGTGCCAGCAGCTCGGGATTGAGCTCCTACGAGCAGTACTTC. Protein: CASSSGLSSYEQYF. This chain connects TRBV5-6 to TRBJ2-7; D is possibly TRBD2 (5 bases). CDR1 is SGHDT, CDR2 YYEEEE, per germline. The CDR3 is 14 amino acids. V was pared by 3 bases and J by 0 bases, with 10 bases between.

This clone was observed a single time. The V call is TRBV5-1, the J call TRBJ1-1; D remains unclear. Per the germline V gene, CDR1 is SGHRS and CDR2 is YFSETQ. The CDR3 has 14 residues. The V end lost 2 bases, the J end lost 0 bases, and 8 bases lay between the germline ends. The CDR3 sequence is CASSFAGMNTEAFF. The CDR3 DNA follows: TGCGCCAGCAGCTTCGCCGGTATGAACACTGAAGCTTTCTTT.

This chain uses TRBV7-2 with TRBJ2-7; perhaps TRBD2 as D (5 bases). The CDR3 runs to 16 residues. V was shortened by 0 bases and J by 1 base, with 13 bases between the two germline ends. Germline-derived CDR1 and CDR2 are SGHTA and FQGNSA. The CDR3 region has the DNA TGTGCCAGCAGCTTAGCCGGAGCGGTAAGATCCTACGAGCAGTACTTC. Translation gives CASSLAGAVRSYEQYF. The entire variable domain, with the rest obtained from reference TRBV7-2 and TRBJ2-7, is as follows: GAGVSQSPSNKVTEKGKDVELRCDPISGHTALYWYRQSLGQGLEFLIYFQGNSAPDKSGLPSDRFSAERTGGSVSTLTIQRTQQEDSAVYLCASSLAGAVRSYEQYFGPGTRLTVT.

The chain is built from TRBV7-2 and TRBJ1-1; 7 bases are shared with TRBD1. Per germline, CDR1 SGHTA and CDR2 FQGNSA. Trimming took 1 base from V and 6 from J; bases not matched to a gene: 2. The CDR3 is made up of 13 amino acids. In DNA, the CDR3 is TGTGCCAGCAGCTTAGAGGGGGCTCCTGAAGCTTTCTTT. This sequence encodes CASSLEGAPEAFF.